This T cell receptor (beta chain) stems from a study of regulatory T cells in long-lasting Graves disease. Study context: The study counted Graves' disease as persistent given over 5 years of antithyroid drugs and positive TSH receptor antibodies.

General observations from the study: It was possible that the small sample size reduced accuracy. Persistent patients had a count of shared public clonotypes (under 3,000) that exceeded that of new patients (about 870).

On this clonotype: The antigen is unknown.

Investigators prepared the TCR beta libraries by applying iRepertoire HTBI primers and Arm-PCR of CDR3 regions. TCRdb redid the calling of the multiplex PCR reads with MiXCR, one entry per CDR3 protein. The sample has a few hundred thousand distinct CDR3 sequences; around 20% are singletons. This CDR3 is built from 14 residues. The V end was cut by 3 bases, the J end by 0 bases, with 9 bases between. CDR1 MGHRA and CDR2 YSYEKL come from the germline V gene. Documented time point: persistent/refractory GD, antithyroid drugs over 5 years with positive TRAb. Isolated PBMC RNA provided the starting material for the TCR library. Peripheral blood, approximately 9.6 milliliters of it, was drawn into EDTA tubes.

This TCR derives from a female donor with Graves disease. The J gene is TRBJ2-7, the V gene TRBV4-1; no clear D gene. This specimen was peripheral blood mononuclear cells (PBMCs), taken when the disease was refractory, from a patient treated with antithyroid drugs. This CDR3 is CASSHGYSSYEQYF. Here the CDR3 DNA reads TGCGCCAGCAGCCATGGGTACAGCTCCTACGAGCAGTACTTC.